This TCR beta chain was recorded in a study of blood T cell repertoires in COVID-19. Study-level information: From the United States, Italy and Spain came samples of acute and convalescent COVID-19. The cDNA or gDNA used as material had been derived from T cells, B-cell-depleted T cells, or PBMCs.

Study processing details: The assay estimated nucleated cells by amplifying reference gene primers. Repertoires were generated with immunoSEQ multiplex PCR, while TCRdb's copy carries only in-frame clones and drops some. Clone size and the V and J calls come from that table; the DNA yielded D and trimming. Of tens of thousands of clones listed, around 88% are singletons. The length of the CDR3 is 14 residues. Germline V gene data show CDR1 as LGHNA and CDR2 as YSLEER. V was pared by 5 bases and J by 4 bases, with 7 bases of the junction left unmatched. The chain links TRBV4-3 to TRBJ1-1, with 7 bases aligning to TRBD1. The source material was peripheral blood. This TCR derives from a man between 60 and 75 years old with acute or convalescent COVID-19. The CDR3 loop reads CASSATRQGTEAFF. CDR3 DNA: TGCGCCAGCAGCGCTACTCGACAGGGCACTGAAGCTTTCTTT.